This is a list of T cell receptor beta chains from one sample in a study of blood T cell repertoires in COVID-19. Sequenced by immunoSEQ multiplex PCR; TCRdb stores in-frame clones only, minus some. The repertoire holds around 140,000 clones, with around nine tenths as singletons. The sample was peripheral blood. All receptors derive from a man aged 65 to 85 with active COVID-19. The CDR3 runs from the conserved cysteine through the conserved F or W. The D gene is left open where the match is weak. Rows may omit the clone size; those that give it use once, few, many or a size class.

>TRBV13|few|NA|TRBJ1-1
TGTGCCAGCAGCTTAGCTCGGGAAAGTAACACTGAAGCTTTCTTT
CASSLARESNTEAFF
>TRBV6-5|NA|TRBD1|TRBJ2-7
TGTGCCAGCAGTTACGACAGGGGATTCTACGAGCAGTACTTC
CASSYDRGFYEQYF
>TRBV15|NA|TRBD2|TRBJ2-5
TGTGCCACCAGCAGAGGGGGGGGTGAGACCCAGTACTTC
CATSRGGGETQYF
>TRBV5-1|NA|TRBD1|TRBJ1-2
TGCGCCAGCAGTTCAGCCGGGACAGCTAACTATGGCTACACCTTC
CASSSAGTANYGYTF
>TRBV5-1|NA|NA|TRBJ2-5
TGCGCCAGCAGCTTGTCGTCTGTGCGGGGCCAAGAGACCCAGTACTTC
CASSLSSVRGQETQYF
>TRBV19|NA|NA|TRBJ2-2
TGTGCCAGTAGTAACCCCGGGGGAAATACCGGGGAGCTGTTTTTT
CASSNPGGNTGELFF
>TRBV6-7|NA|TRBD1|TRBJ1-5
TGTGCCAGCCGACGGTGGGACAGGGGGCGTTTAGGTCAGCCCCAGCATTTT
CASRRWDRGRLGQPQHF
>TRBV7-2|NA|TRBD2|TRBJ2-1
TGTGCCAGCAGCATCAGCGGGAGGACCTCCTCCTACAATGAGCAGTTCTTC
CASSISGRTSSYNEQFF
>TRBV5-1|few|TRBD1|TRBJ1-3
TGCGCCAGCAGCCGTGGACAGGGGTTTGACACCATATATTTT
CASSRGQGFDTIYF
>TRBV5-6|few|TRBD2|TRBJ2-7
TGTGCCAGCAGCTTGGGCGGGAGGGAATACGAGCAGTACTTC
CASSLGGREYEQYF
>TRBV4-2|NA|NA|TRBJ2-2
TGTGCCAGCAGCGCCGGCGGGTCCCCCGGGGAGCTGTTTTTT
CASSAGGSPGELFF
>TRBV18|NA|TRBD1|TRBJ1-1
TGTGCCAGCTTACCGACAGGGACGAGCACTGAAGCTTTCTTT
CASLPTGTSTEAFF
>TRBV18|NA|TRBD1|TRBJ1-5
TGTGCCAGCTCACCGGAGGGACAGCCCAATCAGCCCCAGCATTTT
CASSPEGQPNQPQHF
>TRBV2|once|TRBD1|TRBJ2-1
TGTGCCAGCAGGCCGGACAGGTCCTACAATGAGCAGTTCTTC
CASRPDRSYNEQFF
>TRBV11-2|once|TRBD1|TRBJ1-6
TGTGCCAGCAGCAGACAGGGGGCGGAATCACCCCTCCACTTT
CASSRQGAESPLHF
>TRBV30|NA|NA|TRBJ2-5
TGTGCCTGGAGTAAGGAGGAGACCCAGTACTTC
CAWSKEETQYF
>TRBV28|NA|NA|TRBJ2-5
TGTGCCAGCAGTTTAGGGGGGAAAGAGACCCAGTACTTC
CASSLGGKETQYF
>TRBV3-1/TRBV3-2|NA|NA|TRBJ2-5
TGTGCCAGCAGCCTGGACACCAGAACCCAGTACTTC
CASSLDTRTQYF
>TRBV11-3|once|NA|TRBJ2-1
TGTGCCAGCAGCTTAGGGCAATCCAGTTCCGAGCAGTTCTTC
CASSLGQSSSEQFF
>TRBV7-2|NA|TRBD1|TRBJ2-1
TGTGCCAGCAGCTTTGACAGGGGGTCCTACAATGAGCAGTTCTTC
CASSFDRGSYNEQFF
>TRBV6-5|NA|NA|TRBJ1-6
TGTGCCAGCACCCTGAGGGCCACGGGTTCACCCCTCCACTTT
CASTLRATGSPLHF
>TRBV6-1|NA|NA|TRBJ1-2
TGTGCCAGCAGTGAAGTGGCAGGCCGTGGCTACACCTTC
CASSEVAGRGYTF
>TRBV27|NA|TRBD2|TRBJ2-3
TGTGCCAGCAGATCTAATAGCGGGACTAGCACAGATACGCAGTATTTT
CASRSNSGTSTDTQYF
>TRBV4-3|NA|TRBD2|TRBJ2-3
TGCGCCAGCAGCCAAGATACCCAGCGGGAGGCCCCCGTGAGGTATTTT
CASSQDTQREAPVRYF
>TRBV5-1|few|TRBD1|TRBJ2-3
TGCGCCAGCAGCTTGCCCCGGACAGGGGGCCCAGATACGCAGTATTTT
CASSLPRTGGPDTQYF